This T cell receptor (beta chain) was observed in a study of blood T cell repertoires in COVID-19. About the research overall: Sample material is recorded as cDNA or gDNA derived from T cells, B-cell-depleted T cells, or PBMCs.

Only in-frame clones appear in the TCRdb table, and some are missing; sequencing was by immunoSEQ multiplex PCR. Seen here are more than 95,000 clones, less than 90% observed once, and the top ten hold 4% to 6%. Sequenced input: peripheral blood. The TCR originated in a human donor in a cohort sampled during active COVID-19.

The CDR3 region has the DNA TGTGCCAGCAGACAACAGGGATTTACCTACGAGCAGTACTTC. It translates to CASRQQGFTYEQYF. The rearrangement uses TRBV2 and TRBJ2-7, with TRBD1 as a possible D gene (6 bases). V lost 6 bases, J lost 2 bases, and 14 bases lay in between. Per the germline V gene, CDR1 is SNHLY and CDR2 is FYNNEI. The length of the CDR3 is 14 residues.